This entry describes one T cell receptor (beta chain). Antigen: not known. The sample comes from a study of PD-1 blockade in classical Hodgkin lymphoma. Relapses following autologous stem cell transplantation were seen in all patients, with brentuximab vedotin exposure varying. CDR1 is MNHNY, CDR2 SVGAGI, per germline (reference sequence). The CDR3 loop spans 15 amino acids. V lost 7 bases, J lost 5 bases, and 13 bases stayed unmatched. TCRdb's table, derived via immunoSEQ multiplex PCR, lists solely in-frame clones and lacks some. The data show under 70,000 clones, with 88% seen just once and roughly an eighth held by the top ten. Study-level findings and limits: Complete responders' baseline diversity resembled that of newly diagnosed patients.

The V and J genes are TRBV6-6 and TRBJ2-5; 7 bases match TRBD2. This TCR came from a human donor with classical Hodgkin lymphoma. This specimen was peripheral blood mononuclear cells (PBMCs), taken at baseline. CDR3 sequence reads: CASTLAAGIGETQYF. The CDR3, as DNA: TGTGCCAGCACCCTAGCGGCTGGCATCGGGGAGACCCAGTACTTC.